This is a list of T cell receptor beta chains from one sample in a study of T cells after yellow fever vaccination. TCRdb redid the calling of the 5' RACE reads with MiXCR, one entry per CDR3 protein. The table has hundreds of thousands of distinct CDR3 sequences, around an eighth seen once; the top ten hold 15%. The starting material was PBMCs, obtained on the day of the yellow fever booster vaccination. These receptors all stem from a man aged 30-40 years who received the YFV17D yellow fever vaccine. Each CDR3 is given with its conserved first and last residue. The order of the fields is V gene, clone size, CDR3 protein. Expanded clones get a size class; other rows say once, few or many, or leave the size out.

V gene: TRBV20-1; clone size: few; CDR3 protein: CSASPGTGANVLTF
V gene: TRBV12-3/TRBV12-4; clone size: few; CDR3 protein: CASSDQNRPEAFF
V gene: TRBV20-1; clone size: few; CDR3 protein: CSARLGGSYNEQFF
V gene: TRBV30; clone size: .; CDR3 protein: CAYRRLQTEEAFF
V gene: TRBV7-2; clone size: .; CDR3 protein: CASSLTYRNSPLHF
V gene: TRBV2; clone size: few; CDR3 protein: CASSEDHRVFGNTIYF
V gene: TRBV29-1; clone size: .; CDR3 protein: CKARENTEAFF
V gene: TRBV7-2; clone size: few; CDR3 protein: CASSLRTGVSNEQFF
V gene: TRBV7-8; clone size: few; CDR3 protein: CASSLDRLAGITDTQYF
V gene: TRBV28; clone size: .; CDR3 protein: CASEFSGANVLTF
V gene: TRBV6-4; clone size: .; CDR3 protein: CASSDSARGAYNEQFF
V gene: TRBV7-6; clone size: many; CDR3 protein: CASSSSGRGNEQFF
V gene: TRBV7-3; clone size: .; CDR3 protein: CASSLGRSDTQYF
V gene: TRBV6-5; clone size: .; CDR3 protein: CASSYSVGMGTDTQYF
V gene: TRBV20-1; clone size: .; CDR3 protein: CSARDPTLAGGPRPLFF
V gene: TRBV3-1; clone size: .; CDR3 protein: CASSQDPSGRANEQFF
V gene: TRBV20-1; clone size: .; CDR3 protein: CSASTGENTEAFF
V gene: TRBV20-1; clone size: many; CDR3 protein: CSASVRERASSKNIQYF
V gene: TRBV15; clone size: .; CDR3 protein: CATSRDPGEYNEQFF
V gene: TRBV5-1; clone size: few; CDR3 protein: CASSVGSSYEQYF
V gene: TRBV7-9; clone size: .; CDR3 protein: CASSSRTSGGPADTQYF
V gene: TRBV29-1; clone size: few; CDR3 protein: CSVLNPDRGPGEQFF
V gene: TRBV7-2; clone size: .; CDR3 protein: CASTPGRSTNEQFF
V gene: TRBV12-3/TRBV12-4; clone size: .; CDR3 protein: CASSLRDYLYEQYF
V gene: TRBV5-1; clone size: few; CDR3 protein: CASSLSHSAYNEQFF
V gene: TRBV20-1; clone size: few; CDR3 protein: CSARDRSGTSGRDGELFF
V gene: TRBV2; clone size: few; CDR3 protein: CASPPGTGPRWDTQYF
V gene: TRBV12-3/TRBV12-4; clone size: .; CDR3 protein: CASSFESWRGGYTF
V gene: TRBV11-2; clone size: .; CDR3 protein: CASSPLRSSYNEQFF
V gene: TRBV24-1; clone size: few; CDR3 protein: CATSGSGTGPLEQYF
V gene: TRBV12-3/TRBV12-4; clone size: .; CDR3 protein: CTISFGGRLRSGANVLTF
V gene: TRBV7-2; clone size: .; CDR3 protein: CASSLSPSGSGPYEQYF